Listed here are 20 T cell receptor beta chains from one sample, sequenced in a study of beta chain features in type 1 diabetes (dated by TCRdb to the late 2010s). General study outcomes and caveats: In all four CD4+ subsets, TCRB CDR3 length was moderately but significantly shorter in type 1 diabetes patients.

Libraries were constructed by the immunoSEQ multiplex PCR assay. The entire amount of isolated RNA was reverse transcribed using the High Capacity cDNA Reverse Transcription Kit, so the sequenced TCRB transcripts were expressed ones. TCRdb carries this immuneACCESS record with in-frame sequences only. Its versions omit some clonotypes, under half of them owing to an unresolved V gene in the studies checked, with the rest unexplained. Counted in this sample were roughly 280,000 clones; roughly 24% of them appeared once. The ten largest account for around 0.012% of the sample. These receptors lack a known antigen. Sequencing used naive CD4+ T cells from blood. In the paper's terms, the cell subset or site label means: true naive CD4+ T cells. The receptors were gathered from a woman in her 30s with type 1 diabetes.

This clone has more than one count but fewer than ten. The V gene is TRBV5-1, the J gene TRBJ2-3; a weak D match, TRBD2 (6 bases). CDR3 length: 14 amino acids. Trimming pared 5 bases from V and 2 bases from J, leaving 12 bases between. Germline loops: CDR1 SGHRS, CDR2 YFSETQ. CDR3 sequence: CASSSAGTTDTQYF. In DNA form, the CDR3 reads TGCGCCAGCAGTTCGGCGGGAACCACAGATACGCAGTATTTT. Using reference TRBV5-1 and TRBJ2-3 for the parts outside the CDR3, the full variable domain is KAGVTQTPRYLIKTRGQQVTLSCSPISGHRSVSWYQQTPGQGLQFLFEYFSETQRNKGNFPGRFSGRQFSNSRSEMNVSTLELGDSALYLCASSSAGTTDTQYFGPGTRLTVL.

The chain has TRBV4-1 and TRBJ1-2; D ambiguous. The CDR3 spans 17 residues. Per germline, CDR1 MGHRA and CDR2 YSYEKL. Trimming pared 2 bases from V and 4 bases from J, leaving 20 bases between. CDR3 nucleotides: TGCGCCAGCAGCCAAACTTCTCTAGGATTAATCTTCTATGGCTACACCTTC. Translated, it gives CASSQTSLGLIFYGYTF.

The sample holds a few counts of this clone. The chain joins TRBV14 to TRBJ1-2; D may be TRBD1 (5 bases). The CDR3 runs 13 residues. Trimming took 0 bases from V and 5 from J, leaving 7 bases between them. The germline V gene has CDR1 SGHDN and CDR2 FVKESK. The CDR3 loop is CASSQEEGYGYTF. CDR3 nucleotides: TGTGCCAGCAGCCAAGAGGAGGGGTATGGCTACACCTTC.

The V and J genes are TRBV7-9 and TRBJ1-1; TRBD1 might be the D (6 bases). The V end lost 2 bases, the J end lost 9 bases, and 19 bases lay between the germline ends. The CDR3 runs 15 residues. Per the germline V gene, CDR1 is SEHNR and CDR2 is FQNEAQ (reference sequence). CDR3 sequence (DNA): TGTGCCAGCAGCTTACCCTTGGTCGGGACATGGAAAGCTTTCTTT. This gives the protein CASSLPLVGTWKAFF.

In its sample, this clone was seen a few times. J is TRBJ2-5 and V is TRBV9; 9 bases align to TRBD2. CDR3 size: 14 residues. The germline V gene has CDR1 SGDLS and CDR2 YYNGEE. Trimming at V came to 0 bases and at J to 6 bases, leaving 3 bases not matched to a gene. Written as DNA, the CDR3 is TGTGCCAGCAGCGTAGAAGCGGGAGGAAAGACCCAGTACTTC. It encodes CASSVEAGGKTQYF.

The rearrangement uses TRBV9 and TRBJ2-5; TRBD2 matches 8 bases. The germline V gene encodes CDR1 SGDLS and CDR2 YYNGEE. The CDR3 loop spans 15 amino acids. After removal of 0 bases from V and 0 bases from J, the junction contained 1 base not matched to a gene. For the CDR3, the DNA is TGTGCCAGCAGCGTAGTGGGACTAGACCAAGAGACCCAGTACTTC. Its translation is CASSVVGLDQETQYF.

This clone was detected only a few times. The chain is built from TRBV6-5 and TRBJ2-1; 7 bases are a match to TRBD1. The trim removed 9 bases at V and 6 bases at J, leaving 8 bases unmatched. The CDR3 spans 13 residues. Germline CDR1 MNHEY, CDR2 SVGAGI. The chain's CDR3 is CASTGTAVNEQFF. The CDR3 nucleotides are TGTGCCAGTACCGGGACAGCAGTCAATGAGCAGTTCTTC.

The chain uses TRBV4-1 and TRBJ2-2; D gene unclear. The CDR3 totals 16 residues. Trimming removed 0 bases at V and 1 base at J, with 9 bases between. CDR1 MGHRA and CDR2 YSYEKL come from the germline V gene. CDR3 in amino acids: CASSQDRRENTGELFF. CDR3 nucleotides: TGCGCCAGCAGCCAAGATCGTCGCGAGAACACCGGGGAGCTGTTTTTT.

This clone came up a few times. The chain has TRBV29-1 and TRBJ2-7; 10 positions agree with TRBD2. The J segment lost 4 bases and the V segment lost 1 base, leaving 4 bases of the junction unmatched. This CDR3 comprises 14 residues. Germline V gene lookup returns CDR1 SQVTM and CDR2 ANQGSEA. For the CDR3, the DNA is TGCAGCGTTGAAGGGGGTAGCGGGAGGTACGAGCAGTACTTC. Amino acid sequence: CSVEGGSGRYEQYF.

The rearrangement joins TRBV25-1 to TRBJ2-5; the D is unclear. The CDR3 is made up of 11 amino acids. CDR1 and CDR2 from the germline V gene are MGHDK and SYGVNS. Trimming removed 7 bases from V and 1 base from J, with 4 bases in between. DNA for the CDR3: TGTGCCAGCATTCTCCAAGAGACCCAGTACTTC. Residues: CASILQETQYF.

The table lists this clone with a few counts. The chain uses TRBV14 and TRBJ2-2, with TRBD2 identical over 11 bases. This CDR3 has 17 residues. V dropped 1 base and J dropped 2; count of bases not matched to a gene: 3. The germline gives CDR1 SGHDN, CDR2 FVKESK. The CDR3 loop is CASSQGLAGLNTGELFF. CDR3 DNA sequence: TGTGCCAGCAGCCAAGGACTAGCGGGACTAAACACCGGGGAGCTGTTTTTT.

This chain connects TRBV11-2 to TRBJ2-5; 11 bases align to TRBD1. The CDR3 length is 13 residues. Germline values: CDR1 SGHAT, CDR2 FQNNGV. V was clipped by 6 bases and J by 5 bases; unmatched bases: 2. This chain's CDR3 is CASRGQGEETQYF. Here the CDR3 DNA reads TGTGCCAGCAGGGGACAGGGGGAGGAGACCCAGTACTTC.

This clone was picked up a small number of times. V is TRBV29-1 and J is TRBJ1-1; weak D call: TRBD1 (5 bases). Germline CDR1 is SQVTM and CDR2 is ANQGSEA. V was clipped by 4 bases and J by 1 base, with 19 bases between them. This CDR3 is 16 amino acids long. The CDR3 DNA is TGCAGCGTTGGGTCGGCAGGGCCCATAGGGAACACTGAAGCTTTCTTT. Encoded protein: CSVGSAGPIGNTEAFF.

The chain carries TRBV5-1 and TRBJ1-1; the D is unclear. V dropped 2 bases and J dropped 5 bases, with 10 bases sitting between them. CDR3 length equals 13 residues. The V gene's germline CDR1 is SGHRS and CDR2 YFSETQ. The CDR3 protein is CASSFFTGTEAFF. DNA for the CDR3: TGCGCCAGCAGCTTTTTCACGGGGACTGAAGCTTTCTTT.

A note on this clone: Other DNA sequences in the same sample also yield this CDR3. DNA of the CDR3: TGTGCCTGGCAACGGCGGAGCTCCTACAATGAGCAGTTCTTC. Translating gives CAWQRRSSYNEQFF. The rearrangement links TRBV30 to TRBJ2-1; no clear D. Germline V gene lookup returns CDR1 GTSNPN and CDR2 SVGIG (reference sequence). V dropped 5 bases and J dropped 0 bases, with 11 bases sitting between them. This CDR3 has 14 amino acids.

This clone was found a few times. The chain links TRBV23-1 to TRBJ2-5; 7 bases line up with TRBD2. TRBV23-1 is identified as an open reading frame with a role that is uncertain. The CDR3 length is 17 residues. J gave up 0 bases and V 0 bases, and 7 bases lay outside the gene matches. CDR3 region: CASSQSSLAEYQETQYF. In DNA form, the CDR3 reads TGCGCCAGCAGTCAATCGAGTCTAGCGGAGTACCAAGAGACCCAGTACTTC.

The chain combines TRBV10-3 with TRBJ2-6, with 8 bases that match TRBD1. Germline assignment: CDR1 ENHRY and CDR2 SYGVKD. J lost 1 base, V lost 6 bases, and 2 bases had no gene match. CDR3 length equals 15 residues. Here the CDR3 reads CAIRDRDSGANVLTF. Written as DNA, the CDR3 is TGTGCCATCAGGGACAGGGATTCTGGGGCCAACGTCCTGACTTTC.

This clone has only a few counts. The chain combines TRBV4-2 with TRBJ1-1; D remains unclear. Trimming left V 0 bases short and J 0 bases short, with 20 bases between. The CDR3 totals 19 residues. Germline assignment: CDR1 LGHNA and CDR2 YNFKEQ. The CDR3 nucleotides read TGTGCCAGCAGCCAAGATCCAATTGGCCGGGTCCCGATGAACACTGAAGCTTTCTTT. Translation: CASSQDPIGRVPMNTEAFF.

This clone was found a few times. The rearrangement joins TRBV30 to TRBJ1-2; D unclear. V was trimmed by 0 bases and J by 8 bases, leaving 13 bases between them. CDR3 length: 13 residues. The germline V gene has CDR1 GTSNPN and CDR2 SVGIG (reference sequence). CDR3 amino acids: CAWSVRGGIGYTF. CDR3 sequence (DNA): TGTGCCTGGAGTGTACGAGGAGGGATCGGCTACACCTTC. Complete variable domain (other parts from reference TRBV30 and TRBJ1-2): SQTIHQWPATLVQPVGSPLSLECTVEGTSNPNLYWYRQAAGRGLQLLFYSVGIGQISSEVPQNLSASRPQDRQFILSSKKLLLSDSGFYLCAWSVRGGIGYTFGSGTRLTVV.

This clone showed up just a few times. This sequence joins TRBV27 and TRBJ2-1; D may be TRBD2 (6 bases). CDR1 is MNHEY, CDR2 SMNVEV, per germline (reference sequence). Trimming stripped 10 bases from V and 8 bases from J, with 21 bases between. This CDR3 region has 14 residues. CDR3 sequence (DNA): TGTGCCACGACGCGAACTAGCTTCCCCGATGAGCAGTTCTTC. Translated: CATTRTSFPDEQFF.